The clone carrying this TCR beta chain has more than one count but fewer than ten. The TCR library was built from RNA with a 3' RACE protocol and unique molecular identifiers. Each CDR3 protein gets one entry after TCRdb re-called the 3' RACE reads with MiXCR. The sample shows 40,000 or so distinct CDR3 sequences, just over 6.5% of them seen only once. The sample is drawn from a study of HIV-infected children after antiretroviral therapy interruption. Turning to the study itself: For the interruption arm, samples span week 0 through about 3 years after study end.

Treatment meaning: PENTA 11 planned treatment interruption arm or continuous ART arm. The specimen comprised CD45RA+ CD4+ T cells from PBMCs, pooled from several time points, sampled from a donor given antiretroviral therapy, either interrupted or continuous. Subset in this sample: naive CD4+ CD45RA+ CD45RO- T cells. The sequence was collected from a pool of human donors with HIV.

CDR3 in amino acids: CSVEGRELYEQYF. In DNA, the CDR3 is TGCAGCGTTGAAGGCAGGGAACTCTACGAGCAGTACTTC. This sequence joins TRBV29-1 and TRBJ2-7; D is possibly TRBD1 (5 bases). The CDR3 is 13 residues long. Germline loops: CDR1 SQVTM, CDR2 ANQGSEA. V gave up 1 base and J gave up 3 bases, with 10 bases separating them.